The entry below describes one T cell receptor beta chain. This sample is part of a study of Ad26.COV2.S vaccination and SARS-CoV-2 variants. Specified treatment: approximately 18 received Ad26.COV2.S at low or high dose, single or two shots; 5 received placebo; per-sample allocation not given. Day 63 after the first vaccine or placebo injection was the time point for sampling. Sequencing was performed with immunoSEQ multiplex PCR; in TCRdb, only in-frame clones are kept and a portion is missing. The sample yields under 500,000 clones, approximately 92% seen once. This CDR3 contains 17 residues. Germline lookup yields CDR1 SGHTS and CDR2 YDEGEE. V was clipped by 2 bases and J by 2 bases; unmatched bases: 8.

The chain carries TRBV5-8 and TRBJ2-3, with 10 bases identical to TRBD2. This sequence was found in a person aged 18-60 years who received the Ad26.COV2.S COVID-19 vaccine or a placebo. Sequenced here: peripheral blood, sampled in a trial of Ad26.COV2.S vaccine versus placebo. The CDR3 coding sequence is TGTGCCAGCAGCTTTAAAGGTCTAGCGGGGGCCACAGATACGCAGTATTTT. Its translation is CASSFKGLAGATDTQYF.